In this sample, the clone carrying this T cell receptor beta chain turned up a few times. Regions amplified from RNA transcripts were the TCR beta CDR3 regions. A first-round RT-PCR of the TCR CDR3 used the HTBI primer set. TCRdb reprocessed the multiplex PCR reads via MiXCR and lists one record per CDR3 protein. The sample lists hundreds of thousands of distinct CDR3 sequences, less than 15% occurring once. CDR1 and CDR2 (germline): KGHDR, SFDVKD. Losses at the gene ends were 1 base for V and 6 bases for J; bases not matched to a gene: 3. CDR3 size: 15 residues. The data are from a study of T cells in Graves' hyperthyroidism and ophthalmopathy.

Sequencing was performed on blood. The chain joins TRBV24-1 to TRBJ2-1; 9 bases are shared with TRBD2. This receptor was identified in a woman in her late teens or twenties with Graves' hyperthyroidism. CDR3 region: CATSDFEREVNEQFF. For the CDR3, the DNA is TGTGCCACCAGTGATTTTGAGCGGGAGGTCAATGAGCAGTTCTTC.